This T cell receptor beta chain is drawn from a study of cytomegalovirus exposure and HLA in healthy donors. The CDR3 spans 14 residues. From germline, CDR1 is KGHSH and CDR2 LQKENI. V lost 5 bases to trimming and J lost 2 bases, with 13 bases between them. Whereas donors were nominally healthy upon sampling, unrecorded immune exposures were probable. PCR amplification relied on 60 Vbeta primers (plus 13 Jbeta primers). Original data processing: An analysis that came later counted 77 million or so unique TCR beta chains, 10 million to 11 million shared. TCRdb's copy holds only in-frame clones and misses some; the assay was immunoSEQ multiplex PCR. V, J and clone size are those of that table, while D and trimming were read from the DNA. Among about 130,000 clones listed, around four fifths were seen once.

The clonotype originates from a man between 18 and 35 years old in good health and CMV-seropositive. Sequencing was done on a sample of PBMCs. The chain has TRBV18 and TRBJ2-7, with a possible D match to TRBD2 (7 bases). CDR3 nucleotides: TGTGCCAGCTCAACAGGCGGGGGCACCTACGAGCAGTACTTC. Its translation is CASSTGGGTYEQYF.